The 5 T cell receptor beta chains presented below share a single source sample, sequenced in a study of CD8 T cells in Susac syndrome. Random hexamers were used to reverse transcribe an amount of about 0.45 to 1 ug RNA. TCRdb re-derived calls from the immunoSEQ multiplex PCR reads in MiXCR, one entry per CDR3 protein. Of approximately 120,000 distinct CDR3 sequences listed, about 93% are singletons. Sequences were obtained from CD8+ T cells from PBMCs. All receptors come from a human donor with Susac syndrome.

This chain connects TRBV7-9 to TRBJ2-3; 11 bases align to TRBD1. The CDR3 extends over 16 amino acids. CDR1 is SEHNR and CDR2 is FQNEAQ in the germline V gene (reference sequence). The V segment lost 5 bases and the J segment 3 bases; nucleotides outside the gene matches: 7. The CDR3 is CASSPRTGGPTDTQYF. The CDR3 DNA is TGTGCCAGCAGCCCCCGGACAGGGGGCCCGACAGATACGCAGTATTTT.

This chain uses TRBV18 with TRBJ2-5; TRBD2 might be the D (5 bases). The CDR3 spans 16 residues. From germline, CDR1 is KGHSH and CDR2 LQKENI. Trimming removed 3 bases at V and 1 base at J, with 15 bases between. CDR3: CASSPRSSGLQETQYF. The CDR3, as DNA: TGTGCCAGCTCACCGCGCTCCAGCGGACTCCAAGAGACCCAGTACTTC.

The chain employs TRBV18 and TRBJ2-7; no reliable D call. The CDR3 has 13 amino acids. V lost 0 bases, J lost 6 bases, and 9 bases lay in between. Germline CDR1 reads KGHSH; CDR2 reads LQKENI. CDR3 region: CASSPPGRREQYF. For the CDR3, the DNA is TGTGCCAGCTCACCACCGGGCCGCCGCGAGCAGTACTTC.

This CDR3 is CASSQWTSGSYTNEQFF. The DNA of the CDR3 is TGCGCCAGCAGCCAGTGGACTAGCGGGAGTTATACCAATGAGCAGTTCTTC. The chain has TRBV4-1 and TRBJ2-1; 13 bases are shared with TRBD2. The germline V gene encodes CDR1 MGHRA and CDR2 YSYEKL. V dropped 3 bases and J dropped 6; count of bases not matched to a gene: 8. The CDR3 is 17 amino acids.

This clonotype has just one count. This chain links TRBV3-1 with TRBJ2-3; 7 nucleotides line up with TRBD1. This CDR3 has 17 residues. The germline V gene has CDR1 LGHDT and CDR2 YNNKEL (reference sequence). Trimming took 4 bases from V and 2 from J; bases not matched to a gene: 12. CDR3 coding DNA: TGTGCCAGCAGCCCGACCTTCTGGGGACAGACCACAGATACGCAGTATTTT. Residues: CASSPTFWGQTTDTQYF.